This T cell receptor beta chain was obtained from a study of T cells after yellow fever vaccination. The sample holds many counts of this clonotype. TCR cDNA, made by 5'RACE template switching, carried an added universal primer site and UMIs. TCRdb ran MiXCR on the 5' RACE reads and lists one entry per CDR3 protein. The sample lists nearly 45,000 distinct CDR3 sequences, 6.8% occurring once. Study-wide results and limits: Abundant bulk-derived clonotypes could contaminate FACS-sorted repertoires. A small proportion of clonotypes was detected in both the CD4 and CD8 compartments.

The germline V gene has CDR1 MNHNS and CDR2 SASEGT. CDR3 size: 15 residues. V was clipped by 2 bases and J by 5 bases, with 13 bases between them. The specimen was CD8+ T cells not binding an NS4B(214-222) dextramer, sorted from PBMCs, collected 45 days after the yellow fever booster vaccination. The source of this sequence is a young man who received the YFV17D yellow fever vaccine. The chain combines TRBV6-1 with TRBJ1-5; TRBD1 might be the D (5 bases). CDR3 DNA sequence: TGTGCCAGCAGTGAATCGCCAGGGTCCGATCAGCCCCAGCATTTT. This sequence encodes CASSESPGSDQPQHF.